This note documents a single T cell receptor beta chain sequence. The assay was immunoSEQ multiplex PCR, and TCRdb's table has in-frame clones only and misses some. This table has around 31,000 clones, roughly 86% appearing once. The CDR3 is 18 amino acids. Trimming cost V 1 base and J 3 bases; bases outside gene matches: 11. Germline V gives CDR1 SGHTA, CDR2 FQGNSA. The data are from a study of T cell changes during pregnancy in multiple sclerosis. The receptor's source is a female donor with multiple sclerosis, enrolled in a pregnancy study. The V gene is TRBV7-2, the J gene TRBJ1-1; TRBD1 aligns across 10 bases. Source: CD8+ T cells from peripheral blood mononuclear cells, taken in the first trimester of pregnancy. The CDR3 DNA follows: TGTGCCAGCAGCTTAGGTTTCGCGGTTGGGACAGGGGACACTGAAGCTTTCTTT. This encodes CASSLGFAVGTGDTEAFF.